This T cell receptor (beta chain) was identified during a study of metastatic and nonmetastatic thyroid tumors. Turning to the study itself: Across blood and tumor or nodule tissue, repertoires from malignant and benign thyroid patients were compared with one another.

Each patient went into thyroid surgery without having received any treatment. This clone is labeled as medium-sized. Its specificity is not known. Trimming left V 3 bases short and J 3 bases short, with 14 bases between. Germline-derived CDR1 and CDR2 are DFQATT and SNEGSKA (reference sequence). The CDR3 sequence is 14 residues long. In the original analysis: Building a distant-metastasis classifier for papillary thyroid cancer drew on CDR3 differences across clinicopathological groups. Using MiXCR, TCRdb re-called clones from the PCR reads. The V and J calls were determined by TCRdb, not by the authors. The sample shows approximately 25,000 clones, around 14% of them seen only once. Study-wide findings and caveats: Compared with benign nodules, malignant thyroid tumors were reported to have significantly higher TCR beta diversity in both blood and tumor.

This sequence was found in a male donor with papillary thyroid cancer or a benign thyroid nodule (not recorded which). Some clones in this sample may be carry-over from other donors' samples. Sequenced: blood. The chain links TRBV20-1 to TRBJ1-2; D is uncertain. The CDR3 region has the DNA TGCAGTGCTAGCGTGCATGGGGTAGACTATGGCTACACCTTC. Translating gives CSASVHGVDYGYTF.